This TCR beta chain was observed in a study of T cell changes during pregnancy in multiple sclerosis. The ends lost 4 bases at V and 5 bases at J; junction bases unmatched: 10. Germline V gene data show CDR1 as SGDLS and CDR2 as YYNGEE. CDR3 length equals 15 residues. TCRdb's copy holds only in-frame clones and misses some; the assay was immunoSEQ multiplex PCR. The profile shows around 50,000 clones, around 90% of them singletons. The material sequenced was CD4+ T cells from peripheral blood mononuclear cells, taken in the third trimester of pregnancy. The TCR originated in a female donor with multiple sclerosis, enrolled in a pregnancy study. The V call is TRBV9, the J call TRBJ1-2; TRBD1 agrees at 8 bases. In nucleotides, the CDR3 is TGTGCCAGCAGCTTCGGACAGGGAGGAGGGTATGGCTACACCTTC. It translates to CASSFGQGGGYGYTF. Full variable domain (remainder filled in from reference TRBV9 and TRBJ1-2): DSGVTQTPKHLITATGQRVTLRCSPRSGDLSVYWYQQSLDQGLQFLIQYYNGEERAKGNILERFSAQQFPDLHSELNLSSLELGDSALYFCASSFGQGGGYGYTFGSGTRLTVV.